These T cell receptor beta chains were read from a single sample in a study of T-cell reconstitution after alpha-beta-depleted transplantation in children. TCRdb recomputed calls from the PCR reads with MiXCR, one row per CDR3 protein. The table has approximately 97,000 distinct CDR3 sequences, around 5.9% seen once. The input for sequencing was PBMCs, mostly from graft donor cells, taken 60 days after TCRalphabeta/CD19-depleted stem cell transplant. Every receptor here comes from a female patient between 2 and 15 years old who had a stem cell transplant for Fanconi anemia, so the T cells may come from the graft donor. Each CDR3 is given with its conserved first and last residue. D genes are given only for firm matches. The size of a clone is reported for some rows only, either as once, few or many, or as a class for expanded clones.

- | TRBJ2-1 | - | TRBV9 | CASSVRVTARGNNEQFF | TGTGCCAGCAGCGTACGTGTGACCGCCCGGGGCAACAATGAGCAGTTCTTC
TRBD2 | TRBJ2-1 | few | TRBV2 | CASSAFGGGLAGYNEQFF | TGTGCCAGCAGCGCCTTCGGGGGGGGACTAGCGGGGTACAATGAGCAGTTCTTC
TRBD1 | TRBJ2-6 | few | TRBV6-5 | CATSHSGQGPEGANVLTF | TGTGCCACCAGCCATTCGGGACAGGGGCCGGAGGGGGCCAACGTCCTGACTTTC
- | TRBJ2-1 | - | TRBV6-2/TRBV6-3 | CASSTRQDGQFF | TGTGCCAGCAGTACGCGACAGGACGGGCAGTTCTTC
- | TRBJ2-5 | many | TRBV29-1 | CSVLDGLETQYF | TGCAGCGTACTAGACGGACTTGAGACCCAGTACTTC
TRBD2 | TRBJ2-1 | - | TRBV4-2 | CASSQGIGASGYNEQFF | TGTGCCAGCAGCCAAGGGATCGGGGCTAGCGGATACAATGAGCAGTTCTTC
TRBD1 | TRBJ1-2 | many | TRBV5-1 | CASSDPGGYGYTF | TGCGCCAGCAGCGACCCAGGGGGCTATGGCTACACCTTC
- | TRBJ1-1 | many | TRBV20-1 | CSASADEGWDTEAFF | TGCAGTGCTAGTGCTGATGAGGGATGGGACACTGAAGCTTTCTTT
- | TRBJ2-7 | many | TRBV29-1 | CSVEEWTGSYEQYF | TGCAGCGTTGAAGAATGGACGGGGTCCTACGAGCAGTACTTC
- | TRBJ2-1 | many | TRBV21-1 | CASSNRDTYNEQFF | TGTGCCAGCAGCAATCGCGATACCTACAATGAGCAGTTCTTC
- | TRBJ2-3 | many | TRBV28 | CASSLGPLGTQYF | TGTGCCAGCAGTTTAGGCCCACTGGGGACGCAGTATTTT
- | TRBJ2-5 | many | TRBV7-9 | CASSLGDQETQYF | TGTGCCAGCAGCTTGGGGGATCAAGAGACCCAGTACTTC
- | TRBJ2-3 | many | TRBV6-5 | CASSLLGGRSSTDTQYF | TGTGCCAGCAGCCTACTCGGTGGGAGATCTAGCACAGATACGCAGTATTTT
- | TRBJ2-5 | - | TRBV15 | CATSNGARTMETQYF | TGTGCCACCAGCAACGGGGCCCGGACAATGGAGACCCAGTACTTC
- | TRBJ2-1 | many | TRBV5-5 | CASSFHNEQFF | TGTGCCAGCAGCTTCCACAATGAGCAGTTCTTC
TRBD1 | TRBJ2-5 | - | TRBV9 | CASSVERDSQETQYF | TGTGCCAGCAGCGTAGAAAGGGACAGTCAAGAGACCCAGTACTTC
TRBD2 | TRBJ2-7 | many | TRBV7-3 | CASSQWGIAGGSYEQYF | TGTGCCAGCAGCCAGTGGGGAATAGCGGGAGGTTCCTACGAGCAGTACTTC
- | TRBJ2-1 | many | TRBV20-1 | CSAERATGVSYNEQFF | TGCAGTGCGGAGAGAGCGACGGGGGTCTCCTACAATGAGCAGTTCTTC
TRBD1 | TRBJ2-7 | many | TRBV6-1 | CASVRTGGSYEQYF | TGTGCCAGTGTTCGGACAGGGGGCAGCTACGAGCAGTACTTC
TRBD2 | TRBJ2-3 | - | TRBV7-9 | CASPGLAGDTQYF | TGTGCCAGCCCGGGACTAGCCGGGGATACGCAGTATTTT
- | TRBJ2-7 | many | TRBV4-1 | CASSQPTTGSYEQYF | TGCGCCAGCAGCCAACCAACGACAGGCTCCTACGAGCAGTACTTC
- | TRBJ2-1 | many | TRBV6-2/TRBV6-3 | CASSYADSYNEQFF | TGTGCCAGCAGTTACGCCGACAGCTACAATGAGCAGTTCTTC
TRBD1 | TRBJ2-5 | many | TRBV20-1 | CSAITGGETQYF | TGCAGTGCTATTACAGGGGGAGAGACCCAGTACTTC
- | TRBJ2-3 | many | TRBV11-2 | CASSSLGGFTDTQYF | TGTGCCAGCAGCTCCCTCGGGGGCTTCACAGATACGCAGTATTTT
- | TRBJ2-1 | many | TRBV28 | CASSTSSDTTYNEQFF | TGTGCCAGCAGTACCTCGTCGGACACCACCTACAATGAGCAGTTCTTC
- | TRBJ2-7 | many | TRBV28 | CASSLASREQYF | TGTGCCAGCAGTTTGGCCAGCAGGGAGCAGTACTTC
TRBD1 | TRBJ1-4 | - | TRBV5-1 | CASSVTGGGEKLFF | TGCGCCAGCAGCGTGACAGGGGGCGGTGAAAAACTGTTTTTT
- | TRBJ2-1 | many | TRBV28 | CASSSVQGFGGSYNEQFF | TGTGCCAGCAGTTCCGTACAGGGGTTCGGGGGATCCTACAATGAGCAGTTCTTC
TRBD1 | TRBJ1-1 | - | TRBV27 | CASSTLATGVDTEAFF | TGTGCCAGCAGTACCCTAGCGACAGGGGTGGACACTGAAGCTTTCTTT
- | TRBJ2-5 | many | TRBV3-1 | CASSKVETQYF | TGTGCCAGCAGCAAGGTGGAGACCCAGTACTTC
TRBD2 | TRBJ2-1 | once | TRBV7-2 | CASSLGLAGGVGEQFF | TGTGCCAGCAGCTTAGGACTAGCGGGAGGGGTCGGGGAGCAGTTCTTC
- | TRBJ1-6 | few | TRBV9 | CASSTTGRNSPLHF | TGTGCCAGCAGCACTACAGGGCGTAATTCACCCCTCCACTTT
- | TRBJ2-4 | many | TRBV20-1 | CSASSGFLAKNIQYF | TGCAGTGCTAGTTCGGGGTTTCTAGCCAAAAACATTCAGTACTTC
- | TRBJ2-2 | many | TRBV14 | CASSQVGTLTGELFF | TGTGCCAGCAGCCAAGTAGGGACGTTAACCGGGGAGCTGTTTTTT
- | TRBJ2-4 | many | TRBV15 | CATESSSSSSGLAKNIQYF | TGTGCCACCGAGTCGTCTAGTTCATCATCAGGGTTGGCCAAAAACATTCAGTACTTC